Each of the 30 T cell receptor beta chains below was sequenced from the same sample in a study of OX40 agonist ivuxolimab in advanced cancers. The assay was immunoSEQ multiplex PCR, and TCRdb's table has in-frame clones only and misses some. The sample holds about 80,000 clones, approximately 90% seen once. The sequencing used CD4+ or CD8+ T cells sorted from blood, collected in a trial of the OX40 agonist ivuxolimab. The receptor source for this set is an adult with an advanced solid tumor such as melanoma, head and neck, liver or kidney cancer.

The V and J genes are TRBV7-8 and TRBJ1-3; D is uncertain. Germline assignment: CDR1 SGHVS and CDR2 FQNEAQ. The ends were cut back, 5 bases at V and 7 bases at J, with 12 bases in the middle. The CDR3 has 13 amino acids. The CDR3 region is CASSDRNQNTIYF. The CDR3 DNA follows: TGTGCCAGCAGCGACCGTAACCAGAACACCATATATTTT. Supplemented by reference TRBV7-8 and TRBJ1-3, the full variable domain reads GAGVSQSPRYKVAKRGQDVALRCDPISGHVSLFWYQQALGQGPEFLTYFQNEAQLDKSGLPSDRFFAERPEGSVSTLKIQRTQQEDSAVYLCASSDRNQNTIYFGEGSWLTVV.

The chain couples TRBV5-5 to TRBJ2-2; D is uncertain. This CDR3 contains 13 residues. V lost 4 bases to trimming and J lost 3 bases, with 7 bases between them. Germline CDR1 SGHKS, CDR2 YYEKEE (reference sequence). CDR3 protein: CASSPRYTGELFF. CDR3 nucleotides: TGTGCCAGCAGCCCCCGGTACACCGGGGAGCTGTTTTTT.

The CDR3 sequence is CASGLRGQGAGGYTF. DNA for the CDR3: TGTGCTAGTGGTTTGAGAGGGCAGGGGGCCGGCGGCTACACCTTC. The rearrangement joins TRBV12-5 to TRBJ1-2; 8 nucleotides align to TRBD1. V shed 2 bases and J 8 bases; nucleotides not matched to a gene: 10. Germline CDR1 and CDR2: LGHNT and FRNRAP. The CDR3 length is 15 residues.

J is TRBJ1-1 and V is TRBV18, with TRBD1 as a possible D gene (5 bases). Deletions cut 3 bases from V and 2 bases from J, with 10 bases between. CDR1 is KGHSH and CDR2 is LQKENI in the germline V gene. The CDR3 consists of 14 residues. In DNA, the CDR3 is TGTGCCAGCTCACCCACGGGGGGAAACACTGAAGCTTTCTTT. The encoded protein is CASSPTGGNTEAFF.

The J gene is TRBJ2-5, the V gene TRBV25-1; a weak D match, TRBD1 (6 bases). V was trimmed by 3 bases and J by 9 bases, leaving 14 bases between them. CDR3 size: 13 residues. Looked up from germline, CDR1 is MGHDK and CDR2 is SYGVNS. The DNA of the CDR3 is TGTGCCAGCAGTGATTCCAGGGGACGTTCCCAGTACTTC. This translates into CASSDSRGRSQYF. Variable domain in full (rest from reference TRBV25-1 and TRBJ2-5): EADIYQTPRYLVIGTGKKITLECSQTMGHDKMYWYQQDPGMELHLIHYSYGVNSTEKGDLSSESTVSRIRTEHFPLTLESARPSHTSQYLCASSDSRGRSQYFGPGTRLLVL.

The gene calls are TRBV5-4 and TRBJ2-1, with D hard to call. V was pared by 1 base and J by 8 bases, with 16 bases between. Looked up from germline, CDR1 is SGHNT and CDR2 is YYREEE (reference sequence). The CDR3 totals 15 residues. Here the CDR3 reads CASSLKRSLDDEQFF. The CDR3, as DNA: TGTGCCAGCAGCTTGAAGAGGTCCCTGGACGATGAGCAGTTCTTC.

The chain recombines TRBV18 with TRBJ1-1; TRBD1 might be the D (5 bases). In germline, CDR1 is KGHSH, CDR2 LQKENI. Trimming left V 6 bases short and J 3 bases short, with 11 bases between. This CDR3 contains 13 residues. CDR3 protein: CASSAGGDTEAFF. The CDR3 coding sequence is TGTGCCAGCTCGGCGGGGGGGGACACTGAAGCTTTCTTT.

This chain connects TRBV4-3 to TRBJ1-5; 7 nucleotides match TRBD1. V shed 4 bases and J 5 bases; nucleotides not matched to a gene: 5. This CDR3 spans 14 amino acids. Germline V gives CDR1 LGHNA, CDR2 YSLEER. Here the CDR3 reads CASSLDRVDQPQHF. CDR3 DNA sequence: TGCGCCAGCAGCCTCGACAGGGTGGATCAGCCCCAGCATTTT.

This chain joins TRBV5-1 and TRBJ2-7; D unresolved. The CDR3 loop spans 13 amino acids. Germline V gives CDR1 SGHRS, CDR2 YFSETQ. V lost 2 bases to trimming and J lost 2 bases, with 8 bases between them. The CDR3 DNA reads as TGCGCCAGCAGCTTACCAGGAGCCTACGAGCAGTACTTC. Translation gives CASSLPGAYEQYF.

This chain links TRBV7-9 with TRBJ2-3, with 8 bases aligning to TRBD1. The CDR3 is 13 amino acids. With 1 base clipped from V and 12 bases from J, the junction kept 6 bases outside the gene matches. Germline V gene data show CDR1 as SEHNR and CDR2 as FQNEAQ (reference sequence). The chain's CDR3 is CASSLERTGRQYF. The CDR3 nucleotides are TGTGCCAGCAGCTTAGAACGGACAGGGCGACAGTATTTT.

To note about this clone: Other DNA sequences in this specimen translate into the identical CDR3. This chain joins TRBV29-1 and TRBJ2-7; D uncertain. Germline-derived CDR1 and CDR2 are SQVTM and ANQGSEA. V was shortened by 4 bases and J by 4 bases, with 5 bases between the two germline ends. The CDR3 is 10 amino acids. The CDR3 DNA sequence: TGCAGCGTTGGATCGTACGAGCAGTACTTC. This codes for CSVGSYEQYF.

Details on this clone: The final CDR3 position lacks the conserved phenylalanine or tryptophan, pointing to a likely read error. The chain recombines TRBV5-1 with TRBJ1-6, with D unresolved. CDR1 and CDR2 from the germline V gene are SGHRS and YFSETQ. The CDR3 spans 14 residues. V shed 0 bases and J shed 7 bases, with 8 bases lying between them. CDR3 sequence reads: CASSLVGENSPLHL. The CDR3 DNA is TGCGCCAGCAGCTTGGTCGGGGAGAATTCACCCCTCCACCTT.

The genes are TRBV4-1 and TRBJ2-1; D not resolved. Germline CDR1 is MGHRA and CDR2 is YSYEKL. CDR3 length equals 14 residues. V lost 5 bases and J lost 8, with 16 bases in between. Here the CDR3 reads CASSSRPTEDEQFF. As DNA, the CDR3 is TGCGCCAGCAGCTCCCGTCCTACTGAGGATGAGCAGTTCTTC.

The rearrangement links TRBV25-1 to TRBJ2-2, with 8 bases aligning to TRBD1. The CDR3 consists of 16 residues. In germline, CDR1 is MGHDK, CDR2 SYGVNS. V was pared by 4 bases and J by 6 bases, with 10 bases of the junction left unmatched. The DNA for the CDR3 is TGTGCCAGCAGTGCCATAGACAGGGGAGGTCCCGGGGAGCTGTTTTTT. Residues: CASSAIDRGGPGELFF.

CDR3 amino acids: CASSLPGVGYTF. The CDR3 DNA follows: TGTGCCAGCAGTTTACCCGGTGTGGGCTACACCTTC. The chain carries TRBV28 and TRBJ1-2; D is ambiguous. This CDR3 spans 12 amino acids. CDR1 is MDHEN and CDR2 is SYDVKM in the germline V gene. V dropped 2 bases and J dropped 8 bases, with 9 bases sitting between them.

The chain employs TRBV7-3 and TRBJ1-2, with D perhaps matching TRBD1 (6 bases). The CDR3 runs to 16 residues. Germline V gives CDR1 SGHTA, CDR2 FQGTGA. V was shortened by 2 bases and J by 7 bases, with 20 bases between the two germline ends. CDR3: CASSLGPPGVGGGYTF. The CDR3 DNA reads as TGTGCCAGCAGCTTAGGGCCCCCAGGGGTCGGAGGTGGCTACACCTTC.

The chain combines TRBV6-5 with TRBJ2-7, with D perhaps TRBD2 (6 bases). Germline V gene lookup returns CDR1 MNHEY and CDR2 SVGAGI. Trimming removed 6 bases at V and 3 bases at J, with 15 bases between. The CDR3 contains 14 residues. CDR3 residues: CASRPQGLLYEQYF. DNA for the CDR3: TGTGCCAGCAGACCTCAGGGACTCCTCTACGAGCAGTACTTC.

The gene calls are TRBV2 and TRBJ1-4; the D is unclear. With 8 bases removed from V and 4 bases from J, the gap between germline ends came to 8 bases. CDR1 is SNHLY and CDR2 is FYNNEI in the germline V gene. The CDR3 is made up of 12 amino acids. CDR3 bases: TGTGCCAGCCGGGCCTTTAATGAAAAACTGTTTTTT. This codes for CASRAFNEKLFF.

V gene TRBV7-9 combines with J gene TRBJ2-1; possibly TRBD2 for D (7 bases). CDR3 length equals 17 residues. V was trimmed by 5 bases and J by 3 bases, leaving 20 bases between them. Looked up from germline, CDR1 is SEHNR and CDR2 is FQNEAQ (reference sequence). CDR3 DNA sequence: TGTGCCAGCAGCAAGACGAACTCGGGGGGCTACTACAATGAGCAGTTCTTC. Its protein product is CASSKTNSGGYYNEQFF. The whole variable domain, filled in from reference TRBV7-9 and TRBJ2-1, reads DTGVSQNPRHKITKRGQNVTFRCDPISEHNRLYWYRQTLGQGPEFLTYFQNEAQLEKSRLLSDRFSAERPKGSFSTLEIQRTEQGDSAMYLCASSKTNSGGYYNEQFFGPGTRLTVL.

This chain joins TRBV18 and TRBJ1-3, with 8 bases fitting TRBD1. The J segment lost 7 bases and the V segment lost 4 bases, leaving 12 bases of the junction unmatched. Germline V gives CDR1 KGHSH, CDR2 LQKENI. The CDR3 is made up of 16 amino acids. The CDR3 loop is CASSLSTGGGRNTIYF. Written as DNA, the CDR3 is TGTGCCAGCTCACTAAGTACAGGGGGAGGACGGAACACCATATATTTT. Together with reference TRBV18 and TRBJ1-3, the CDR3 gives the full variable domain: NAGVMQNPRHLVRRRGQEARLRCSPMKGHSHVYWYRQLPEEGLKFMVYLQKENIIDESGMPKERFSAEFPKEGPSILRIQQVVRGDSAAYFCASSLSTGGGRNTIYFGEGSWLTVV.

The chain joins TRBV11-2 to TRBJ2-7; no firm D call. V lost 6 bases to trimming and J lost 4 bases, with 10 bases between them. The CDR3 has 12 residues. CDR1 and CDR2 from the germline V gene are SGHAT and FQNNGV. CDR3 region: CASRPDLYEQYF. The CDR3 nucleotides are TGTGCCAGCAGGCCAGACCTATACGAGCAGTACTTC. Drawing the rest from reference TRBV11-2 and TRBJ2-7, the complete variable domain is EAGVAQSPRYKIIEKRQSVAFWCNPISGHATLYWYQQILGQGPKLLIQFQNNGVVDDSQLPKDRFSAERLKGVDSTLKIQPAKLEDSAVYLCASRPDLYEQYFGPGTRLTVT.

The chain has TRBV6-6 and TRBJ2-3; perhaps TRBD2 as D (7 bases). CDR3 length equals 14 residues. Germline V lookup: CDR1 MNHNY, CDR2 SVGAGI (reference sequence). Trimming took off 8 bases at V and 4 bases at J, with 16 bases between the two ends. CDR3 sequence reads: CASRSGGAADTQYF. DNA for the CDR3: TGTGCCAGCCGTTCTGGGGGGGCCGCAGATACGCAGTATTTT.

The rearrangement links TRBV4-2 to TRBJ2-7; tentatively, D is TRBD1 or TRBD2 (6 bases each). Trimming took off 0 bases at V and 4 bases at J, with 13 bases between the two ends. CDR1 is LGHNA and CDR2 is YNFKEQ in the germline V gene. This CDR3 is built from 15 residues. CDR3 sequence: CASSQDGGLGYEQYF. Here the CDR3 DNA reads TGTGCCAGCAGCCAAGACGGGGGCCTCGGATACGAGCAGTACTTC.

This chain's CDR3 is CASSDPRGPNYGYTF. CDR3 nucleotide sequence: TGTGCCAGCAGCGATCCCAGGGGGCCTAACTATGGCTACACCTTC. The V and J genes are TRBV9 and TRBJ1-2; TRBD1 agrees at 8 bases. The CDR3 sequence is 15 residues long. The germline CDR1 and CDR2 sequences are SGDLS and YYNGEE. V lost 3 bases, J lost 0 bases, and 4 bases stayed unmatched.

V usage is TRBV5-1 and J usage is TRBJ2-3; D uncertain. The CDR3 contains 16 residues. Germline CDR1 and CDR2: SGHRS and YFSETQ. V lost 0 bases to trimming and J lost 1 base, with 12 bases between them. The CDR3 coding sequence is TGCGCCAGCAGCTTGGGGGGTCTCCCAGGCACAGATACGCAGTATTTT. Translating gives CASSLGGLPGTDTQYF.

The chain joins TRBV5-1 to TRBJ1-5; weak D call: TRBD1 (5 bases). The CDR3 is made up of 15 amino acids. From germline, CDR1 is SGHRS and CDR2 YFSETQ. V gave up 6 bases and J gave up 2 bases, with 15 bases separating them. Written as DNA, the CDR3 is TGCGCCAGCACCATCGACGGGGGGGGCAATCAGCCCCAGCATTTT. Protein: CASTIDGGGNQPQHF.

This chain joins TRBV5-1 and TRBJ2-1, with 8 bases lining up with TRBD2. Trimming took 4 bases from V and 0 from J; bases not matched to a gene: 15. The CDR3 has 19 residues. The germline V gene has CDR1 SGHRS and CDR2 YFSETQ. CDR3 sequence: CASSPSPGGGLSSYNEQFF. DNA of the CDR3: TGCGCCAGCAGCCCCTCCCCCGGGGGGGGGCTAAGCTCCTACAATGAGCAGTTCTTC. Combining the CDR3 with reference TRBV5-1 and TRBJ2-1 gives the whole variable domain KAGVTQTPRYLIKTRGQQVTLSCSPISGHRSVSWYQQTPGQGLQFLFEYFSETQRNKGNFPGRFSGRQFSNSRSEMNVSTLELGDSALYLCASSPSPGGGLSSYNEQFFGPGTRLTVL.

The V and J genes are TRBV5-1 and TRBJ1-3; possible D gene TRBD1, 5 bases. Trimming shortened V by 3 bases and J by 2 bases, and 12 bases separated the two germline ends. This CDR3 has 15 amino acids. Germline-derived CDR1 and CDR2 are SGHRS and YFSETQ. CDR3 bases: TGCGCCAGCAGCTCCGCCTGGGGCACTGGAAACACCATATATTTT. Amino acids: CASSSAWGTGNTIYF.

The chain couples TRBV6-5 to TRBJ2-7; D is possibly TRBD1 or TRBD2 (5 bases each). The germline V gene has CDR1 MNHEY and CDR2 SVGAGI. V shed 2 bases and J shed 2 bases, with 16 bases lying between them. CDR3 length: 16 amino acids. The CDR3 loop is CASSYHPRDAPYEQYF. The CDR3 nucleotides read TGTGCCAGCAGTTACCATCCCCGGGACGCTCCCTACGAGCAGTACTTC.

The chain combines TRBV29-1 with TRBJ2-3; TRBD2 is a possible D gene (6 bases). The CDR3 length is 12 residues. V was cut by 5 bases and J by 7 bases, with 13 bases left in between. Germline-derived CDR1 and CDR2 are SQVTM and ANQGSEA. The chain's CDR3 is CSVHGAGNTQYF. CDR3 coding DNA: TGCAGCGTTCACGGGGCGGGAAATACGCAGTATTTT.